The 27 T cell receptor beta chains below come from one sample, sequenced in a study of T cell repertoires in cytomegalovirus infection. These receptors have no identified antigens. MiXCR, applied by TCRdb to the reads, yields one record per CDR3 protein. This table holds hundreds of thousands of distinct CDR3 sequences, 33% found once. Specimen: cultured PBMCs, collected from culture after CMV antigen stimulation. The receptors come from a human donor in good health (CMV status not recorded). Some clones in this sample may be carry-over from other donors' samples.

J is TRBJ2-1 and V is TRBV7-6; maybe TRBD1 (5 bases). This CDR3 spans 15 amino acids. Germline values: CDR1 SGHVS, CDR2 FNYEAQ. The germline V and J ends were trimmed by 0 bases and 5 bases, with 11 bases remaining between them. The CDR3 region has the DNA TGTGCCAGCAGCTTAGCAGGGTGGGGCCACAATGAGCAGTTCTTC. Its protein is CASSLAGWGHNEQFF.

This rearrangement joins TRBV4-2 to TRBJ2-7; either TRBD1 or TRBD2 may fit D (5 bases each). Germline V gene sequence: CDR1 LGHNA, CDR2 YNFKEQ. CDR3 length equals 15 residues. Trimming shortened V by 2 bases and J by 4 bases, and 15 bases separated the two germline ends. CDR3 sequence (DNA): TGTGCCAGCAGCCAACCCCTAAATGGGGGATACGAGCAGTACTTC. Translated: CASSQPLNGGYEQYF.

In its sample, this clonotype was seen a few times. This sequence joins TRBV28 and TRBJ2-7; a possible D gene is TRBD2 (6 bases). V lost 6 bases to trimming and J lost 2 bases, with 14 bases between them. Germline CDR1 reads MDHEN; CDR2 reads SYDVKM. The CDR3 has 14 amino acids. CDR3 in DNA: TGTGCCAGCAGCGGGACGGACTATACCTACGAGCAGTACTTC. Encoded protein: CASSGTDYTYEQYF.

This clonotype has more than one count but fewer than ten. This chain connects TRBV4-1 to TRBJ1-4; no reliable D call. In germline, CDR1 is MGHRA, CDR2 YSYEKL. This CDR3 is built from 15 residues. Trimming pared 1 base from V and 10 bases from J, leaving 16 bases between. As DNA, the CDR3 is TGCGCCAGCAGCCAAGCCGTGTTTGTCCGGGGAAAACTGTTTTTT. This translates into CASSQAVFVRGKLFF.

The chain recombines TRBV11-2 with TRBJ2-3, with a tentative D call TRBD1 (5 bases). The CDR3 is made up of 17 amino acids. V lost 5 bases to trimming and J lost 1 base, with 19 bases between them. Germline lookup yields CDR1 SGHAT and CDR2 FQNNGV. CDR3 loop: CASSPPLGRTGTDTQYF. CDR3 nucleotide sequence: TGTGCCAGCAGCCCTCCCCTGGGGCGTACTGGCACAGATACGCAGTATTTT.

The chain combines TRBV28 with TRBJ2-3; 13 bases line up with TRBD2. The trim removed 4 bases at V and 5 bases at J, leaving 15 bases unmatched. Germline CDR1 is MDHEN and CDR2 is SYDVKM. The CDR3 contains 19 residues. The CDR3, as DNA: TGTGCCAGCAGTTACCTCAAGCTCACTACTAGCGGGAGGGAAGATACGCAGTATTTT. As protein: CASSYLKLTTSGREDTQYF.

The sample holds a few counts of this clonotype. The V call is TRBV4-3, the J call TRBJ2-3, with 7 bases matching TRBD2. With V trimmed by 1 base and J by 4 bases, 11 bases remained unmatched. Germline CDR1 is LGHNA and CDR2 is YSLEER. This CDR3 is built from 17 residues. Here the CDR3 DNA reads TGCGCCAGCAGCCAAGGGATACTAGCGATGAACCCAGATACGCAGTATTTT. Amino acid sequence: CASSQGILAMNPDTQYF.

This chain joins TRBV4-2 and TRBJ1-4, with D hard to call. This CDR3 has 17 amino acids. Looked up from germline, CDR1 is LGHNA and CDR2 is YNFKEQ. With 3 bases removed from V and 7 bases from J, the gap between germline ends came to 21 bases. The CDR3 DNA reads as TGTGCCAGCAGCCAGCGATTGGGCGGAGGGAGTGTTGAAAAACTGTTTTTT. As protein: CASSQRLGGGSVEKLFF.

V usage is TRBV5-5 and J usage is TRBJ2-1; 8 bases match TRBD1. The germline CDR1 and CDR2 sequences are SGHKS and YYEKEE (reference sequence). Losses at the gene ends were 1 base for V and 7 bases for J; bases not matched to a gene: 7. The CDR3 is 15 residues long. In nucleotides, the CDR3 is TGTGCCAGCAGCTTGCATCAGGGGGCAGGGAATGAGCAGTTCTTC. Its translation: CASSLHQGAGNEQFF.

The J gene is TRBJ2-1, the V gene TRBV6-2 or TRBV6-3; 8 positions agree with TRBD2. The CDR3 runs to 16 residues. With 7 bases clipped from V and 8 bases from J, the junction kept 16 bases outside the gene matches. Per the germline V gene, CDR1 is MNHEY and CDR2 is SVGEGT. CDR3 in DNA: TGTGCCAGCACAAACGATCCTCGGGGGGGGATCGATGAGCAGTTCTTC. As protein: CASTNDPRGGIDEQFF.

The chain uses TRBV7-6 and TRBJ1-2; D gene ambiguous. The CDR3 extends over 12 amino acids. The germline gives CDR1 SGHVS, CDR2 FNYEAQ. The V gene lost 1 base and the J gene lost 9 bases, with 9 bases spanning the gap. The CDR3 nucleotides are TGTGCCAGCAGCTTAGGTGATGTCAGCTACACCTTC. The encoded protein is CASSLGDVSYTF.

This chain joins TRBV7-9 and TRBJ2-5; 9 bases match TRBD2. The germline V gene encodes CDR1 SEHNR and CDR2 FQNEAQ (reference sequence). J was trimmed by 7 bases and V by 4 bases; bases with no gene match: 7. The CDR3 spans 14 residues. CDR3 bases: TGTGCCAGCAGCTCTAGCGGGGTCCCCGGGACCCAGTACTTC. This gives the protein CASSSSGVPGTQYF.

A few counts support this clonotype. The chain has TRBV7-2 and TRBJ2-1, with D uncertain. This CDR3 has 17 residues. Per the germline V gene, CDR1 is SGHTA and CDR2 is FQGNSA. The V end lost 5 bases, the J end lost 0 bases, and 17 bases lay between the germline ends. The chain's CDR3 is CASSLNSIKSSYNEQFF. The CDR3 nucleotides read TGTGCCAGCAGCCTCAACTCGATAAAAAGCTCCTACAATGAGCAGTTCTTC. Full variable domain (rest looked up from reference TRBV7-2 and TRBJ2-1): GAGVSQSPSNKVTEKGKDVELRCDPISGHTALYWYRQSLGQGLEFLIYFQGNSAPDKSGLPSDRFSAERTGGSVSTLTIQRTQQEDSAVYLCASSLNSIKSSYNEQFFGPGTRLTVL.

The V and J genes are TRBV20-1 and TRBJ1-2, with 7 bases identical to TRBD1. CDR1 is DFQATT and CDR2 is SNEGSKA in the germline V gene (reference sequence). This CDR3 is built from 14 residues. With V trimmed by 5 bases and J by 0 bases, 6 bases remained unmatched. The chain's CDR3 is CSALRTGANYGYTF. The CDR3, as DNA: TGCAGTGCTTTGCGGACAGGAGCTAACTATGGCTACACCTTC.

The chain uses TRBV6-1 and TRBJ2-1, with a possible D match to TRBD1 (6 bases). Trimming stripped 4 bases from V and 8 bases from J, with 21 bases between. The CDR3 totals 16 residues. Germline assignment: CDR1 MNHNS and CDR2 SASEGT. The CDR3 nucleotides read TGTGCCAGCAGTGTTGCCGGGACACCAAGGGTCGATGAGCAGTTCTTC. This translates into CASSVAGTPRVDEQFF.

In this sample, this clonotype turned up a few times. The chain combines TRBV7-2 with TRBJ2-5, with TRBD2 identical over 9 bases. V was pared by 5 bases and J by 5 bases, with 18 bases of the junction left unmatched. The length of the CDR3 is 18 residues. Germline V CDR1 and CDR2: SGHTA, FQGNSA. The CDR3: CASSQNPPGRGGRETQYF. CDR3 DNA: TGTGCCAGCAGCCAAAACCCCCCTGGGCGGGGGGGTCGTGAGACCCAGTACTTC. Together with reference TRBV7-2 and TRBJ2-5, the CDR3 gives the full variable domain: GAGVSQSPSNKVTEKGKDVELRCDPISGHTALYWYRQSLGQGLEFLIYFQGNSAPDKSGLPSDRFSAERTGGSVSTLTIQRTQQEDSAVYLCASSQNPPGRGGRETQYFGPGTRLLVL.

The rearrangement joins TRBV6-6 to TRBJ1-2, with 7 bases that match TRBD1. The junction had 9 bases not matched to a gene; V was cut back by 0 bases and J by 8 bases. The germline CDR1 and CDR2 sequences are MNHNY and SVGAGI (reference sequence). The CDR3 consists of 15 residues. This CDR3 is CASSYSRQGVGGYTF. CDR3 DNA: TGTGCCAGCAGTTACTCACGGCAGGGGGTAGGCGGCTACACCTTC.

The sample holds one count of this clonotype. This chain links TRBV12-3 or TRBV12-4 with TRBJ1-3; D may be TRBD1 (5 bases). Trimming left V 3 bases short and J 15 bases short, with 18 bases between. CDR3 length equals 13 residues. CDR3 bases: TGTGCCAGCAGTTTGGCGGGCGGGGCAGCTCCATATTTT. Amino acid sequence: CASSLAGGAAPYF.

This clonotype was recorded at least ten times. The chain is built from TRBV7-2 and TRBJ1-5; no definite D call. Germline-derived CDR1 and CDR2 are SGHTA and FQGNSA. The CDR3 runs to 15 residues. Trimming left V 1 base short and J 0 bases short, with 7 bases between. The CDR3 DNA reads as TGTGCCAGCAGCTTAGTAACGACTAGCAATCAGCCCCAGCATTTT. Its translation is CASSLVTTSNQPQHF.

This clonotype turned up a few times. V and J are TRBV7-8 and TRBJ2-5; possibly TRBD1 for D (6 bases). The CDR3 consists of 14 residues. V gave up 5 bases and J gave up 5 bases, with 15 bases separating them. Germline V CDR1 and CDR2: SGHVS, FQNEAQ. CDR3 DNA sequence: TGTGCCAGCAGCCGATCACAGGGTGACGAGACCCAGTACTTC. Translated, it gives CASSRSQGDETQYF.

This clonotype was seen many times. The V call is TRBV12-3 or TRBV12-4, the J call TRBJ2-1; TRBD2 aligns across 9 bases. V lost 4 bases, J lost 9 bases, and 7 bases stayed unmatched. The CDR3 extends over 14 amino acids. This CDR3 reads CASSSPMTSGEQFF. The CDR3 region has the DNA TGTGCCAGCAGTTCCCCCATGACTAGCGGTGAGCAGTTCTTC.

The chain is built from TRBV27 and TRBJ2-1; D gene unclear. The CDR3 runs to 15 residues. Germline CDR1 MNHEY, CDR2 SMNVEV (reference sequence). V lost 5 bases and J lost 9, with 20 bases in between. The CDR3 is CASSLMGRIVSEQFF. CDR3 in DNA: TGTGCCAGCAGTCTAATGGGTAGGATAGTCAGTGAGCAGTTCTTC.

The chain recombines TRBV7-6 with TRBJ2-7; 7 bases match TRBD2. Unmatched junction bases numbered 21, after V lost 2 bases and J lost 5 bases. In germline, CDR1 is SGHVS, CDR2 FNYEAQ. The CDR3 length is 19 residues. CDR3 bases: TGTGCCAGCAGCTTAAGCCCGCCAATCCCTTTGGGAGGGCCTCACGAGCAGTACTTC. Its protein product is CASSLSPPIPLGGPHEQYF.

This clonotype has a handful of counts. The J gene is TRBJ1-5, the V gene TRBV7-2; D gene uncertain. The germline CDR1 and CDR2 sequences are SGHTA and FQGNSA. V dropped 4 bases and J dropped 6 bases, with 13 bases sitting between them. CDR3 length equals 14 residues. This CDR3 reads CASSSRHGGQPQHF. The CDR3 region has the DNA TGTGCCAGCAGCTCCCGACATGGAGGTCAGCCCCAGCATTTT.

The genes are TRBV7-9 and TRBJ1-4; TRBD1 matches at 9 bases. The CDR3 is made up of 14 amino acids. V shed 8 bases, J shed 6 bases, and the junction held 7 bases outside the gene matches. The germline CDR1 and CDR2 sequences are SEHNR and FQNEAQ (reference sequence). The CDR3 region is CASGGTGSHEKLFF. In DNA, the CDR3 is TGTGCCAGCGGAGGGACAGGGAGTCATGAAAAACTGTTTTTT.

This clonotype has only a few counts. The rearrangement joins TRBV20-1 to TRBJ1-1, with a tentative D call TRBD1 (5 bases). CDR3 size: 13 residues. Trimming shortened V by 0 bases and J by 7 bases, and 12 bases separated the two germline ends. Germline V gene data show CDR1 as DFQATT and CDR2 as SNEGSKA (reference sequence). CDR3 protein: CSARDIRRGEAFF. Here the CDR3 DNA reads TGCAGTGCTAGAGATATTAGGAGGGGTGAAGCTTTCTTT.

The chain couples TRBV20-1 to TRBJ2-3; D uncertain. The CDR3 sequence is 13 residues long. V was shortened by 8 bases and J by 4 bases, with 16 bases between the two germline ends. Germline loops: CDR1 DFQATT, CDR2 SNEGSKA (reference sequence). The CDR3 loop reads CSSPQPAADTQYF. Written as DNA, the CDR3 is TGCAGTTCCCCCCAGCCGGCCGCAGATACGCAGTATTTT.